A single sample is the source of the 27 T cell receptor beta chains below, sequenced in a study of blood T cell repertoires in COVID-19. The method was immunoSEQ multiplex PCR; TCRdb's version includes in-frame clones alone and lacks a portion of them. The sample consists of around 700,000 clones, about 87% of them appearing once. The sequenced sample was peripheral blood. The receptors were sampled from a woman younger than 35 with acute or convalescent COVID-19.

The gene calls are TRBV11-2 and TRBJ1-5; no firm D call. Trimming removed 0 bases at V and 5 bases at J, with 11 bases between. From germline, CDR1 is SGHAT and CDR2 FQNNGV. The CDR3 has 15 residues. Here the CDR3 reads CASSLDLGSYQPQHF. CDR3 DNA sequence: TGTGCCAGCAGCTTAGATTTGGGCAGTTATCAGCCCCAGCATTTT.

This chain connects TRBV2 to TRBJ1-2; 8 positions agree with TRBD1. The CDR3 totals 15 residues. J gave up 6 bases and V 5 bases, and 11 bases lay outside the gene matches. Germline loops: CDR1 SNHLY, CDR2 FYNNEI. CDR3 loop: CASSKTRGRGDGYTF. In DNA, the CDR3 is TGTGCCAGCAGTAAGACCAGGGGGCGCGGCGATGGCTACACCTTC.

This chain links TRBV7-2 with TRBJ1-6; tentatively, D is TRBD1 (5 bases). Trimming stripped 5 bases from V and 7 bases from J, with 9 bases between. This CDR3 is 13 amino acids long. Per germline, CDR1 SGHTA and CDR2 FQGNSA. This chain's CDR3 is CASSRTPNSPLHF. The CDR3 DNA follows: TGTGCCAGCAGCCGGACACCAAATTCACCCCTCCACTTT.

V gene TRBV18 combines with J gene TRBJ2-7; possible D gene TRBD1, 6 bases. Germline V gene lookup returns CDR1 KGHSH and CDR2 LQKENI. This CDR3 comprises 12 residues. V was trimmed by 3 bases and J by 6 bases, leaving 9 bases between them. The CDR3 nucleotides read TGTGCCAGCTCACCTACAGGGTTCGAGCAGTACTTC. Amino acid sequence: CASSPTGFEQYF.

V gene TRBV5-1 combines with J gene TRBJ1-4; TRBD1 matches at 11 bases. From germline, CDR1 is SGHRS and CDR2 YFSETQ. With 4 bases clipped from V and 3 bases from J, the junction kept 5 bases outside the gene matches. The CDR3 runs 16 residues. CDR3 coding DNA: TGCGCCAGCAGCGAGGACAGGGGGCATGCTAATGAAAAACTGTTTTTT. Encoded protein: CASSEDRGHANEKLFF.

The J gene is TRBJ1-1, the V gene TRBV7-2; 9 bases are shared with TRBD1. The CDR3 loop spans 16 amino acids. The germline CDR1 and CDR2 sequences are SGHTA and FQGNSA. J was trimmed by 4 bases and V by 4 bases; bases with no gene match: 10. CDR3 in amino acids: CASSSGTGRLRTEAFF. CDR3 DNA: TGTGCCAGCAGCTCCGGGACAGGGAGGTTGCGCACTGAAGCTTTCTTT.

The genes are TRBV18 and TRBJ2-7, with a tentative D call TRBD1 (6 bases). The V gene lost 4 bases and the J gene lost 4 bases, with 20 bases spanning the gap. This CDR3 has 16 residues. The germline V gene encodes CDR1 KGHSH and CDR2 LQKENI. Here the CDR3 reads CASSLRQVLKPYEQYF. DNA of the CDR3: TGTGCCAGCTCACTCAGACAGGTGCTGAAGCCTTACGAGCAGTACTTC.

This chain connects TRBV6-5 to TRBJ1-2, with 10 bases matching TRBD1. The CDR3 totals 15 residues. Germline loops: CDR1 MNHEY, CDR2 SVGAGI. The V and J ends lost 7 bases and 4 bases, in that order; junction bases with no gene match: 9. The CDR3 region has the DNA TGTGCCAGCACCCAAGACAGGGGGCGGCCCTATGGCTACACCTTC. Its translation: CASTQDRGRPYGYTF.

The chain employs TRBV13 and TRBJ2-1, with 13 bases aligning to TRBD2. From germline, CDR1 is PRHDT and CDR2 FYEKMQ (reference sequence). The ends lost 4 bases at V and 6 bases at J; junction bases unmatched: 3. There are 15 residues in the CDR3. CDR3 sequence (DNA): TGTGCCAGCAGCTGGGGGACTAGCGGGGTCAATGAGCAGTTCTTC. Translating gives CASSWGTSGVNEQFF.

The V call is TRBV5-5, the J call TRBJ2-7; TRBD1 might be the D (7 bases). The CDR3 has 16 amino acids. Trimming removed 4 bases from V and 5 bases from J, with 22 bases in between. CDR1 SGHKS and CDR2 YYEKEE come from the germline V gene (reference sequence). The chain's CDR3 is CASSPPTGDFIHEQYF. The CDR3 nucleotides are TGTGCCAGCAGCCCCCCCACAGGGGACTTCATCCACGAGCAGTACTTC. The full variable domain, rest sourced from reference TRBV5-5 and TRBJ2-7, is DAGVTQSPTHLIKTRGQQVTLRCSPISGHKSVSWYQQVLGQGPQFIFQYYEKEERGRGNFPDRFSARQFPNYSSELNVNALLLGDSALYLCASSPPTGDFIHEQYFGPGTRLTVT.

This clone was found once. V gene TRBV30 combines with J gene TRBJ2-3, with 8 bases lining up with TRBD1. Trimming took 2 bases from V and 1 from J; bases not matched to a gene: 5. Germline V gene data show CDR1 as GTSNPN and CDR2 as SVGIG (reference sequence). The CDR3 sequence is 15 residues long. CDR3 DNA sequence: TGTGCCTGGAGTAGAGCGACAGGGGGCACAGATACGCAGTATTTT. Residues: CAWSRATGGTDTQYF.

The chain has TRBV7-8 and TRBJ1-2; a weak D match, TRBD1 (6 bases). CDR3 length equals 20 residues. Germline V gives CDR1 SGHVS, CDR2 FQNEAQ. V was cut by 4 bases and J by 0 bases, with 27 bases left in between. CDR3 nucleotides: TGTGCCAGCAGCTCTTCCACGCGGCGCTGGACAGAAACCTCTAACTATGGCTACACCTTC. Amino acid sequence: CASSSSTRRWTETSNYGYTF.

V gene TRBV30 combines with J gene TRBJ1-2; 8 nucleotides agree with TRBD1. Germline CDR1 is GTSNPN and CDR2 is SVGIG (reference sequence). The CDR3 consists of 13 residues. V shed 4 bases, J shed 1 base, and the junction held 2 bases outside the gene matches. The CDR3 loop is CAWTDRDNYGYTF. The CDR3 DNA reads TGTGCCTGGACGGACAGGGATAACTATGGCTACACCTTC.

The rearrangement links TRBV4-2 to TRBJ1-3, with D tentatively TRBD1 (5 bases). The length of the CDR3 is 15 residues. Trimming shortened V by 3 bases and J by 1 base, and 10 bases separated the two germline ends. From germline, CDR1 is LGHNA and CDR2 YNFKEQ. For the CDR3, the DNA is TGTGCCAGCAGCCAGGCAGGGTTGTCTGGAAACACCATATATTTT. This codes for CASSQAGLSGNTIYF.

CDR3 DNA: TGTGCGTCAAGGACAGATTGGTACGAGCAGTACTTC. As protein: CASRTDWYEQYF. This sequence joins TRBV6-7 and TRBJ2-7; a possible D gene is TRBD1 (6 bases). TRBV6-7 is an open reading frame, and its role is uncertain. The CDR3 covers 12 residues.

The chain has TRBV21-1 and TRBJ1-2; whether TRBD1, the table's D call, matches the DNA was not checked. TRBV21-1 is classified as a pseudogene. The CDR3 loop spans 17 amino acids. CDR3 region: CASSKVGDRSWDYGYTF. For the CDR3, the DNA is TGTGCCAGCAGCAAAGTTGGGGACAGGTCATGGGACTATGGCTACACCTTC.

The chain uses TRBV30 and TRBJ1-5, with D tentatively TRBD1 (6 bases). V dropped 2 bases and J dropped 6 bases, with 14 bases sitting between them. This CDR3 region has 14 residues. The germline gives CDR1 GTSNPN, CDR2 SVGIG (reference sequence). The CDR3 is CAWSMNTGPQPQHF. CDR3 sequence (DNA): TGTGCCTGGAGTATGAACACAGGGCCTCAGCCCCAGCATTTT.

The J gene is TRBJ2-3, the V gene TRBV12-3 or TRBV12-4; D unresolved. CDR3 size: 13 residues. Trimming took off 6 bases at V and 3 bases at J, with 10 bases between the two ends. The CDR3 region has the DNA TGTGCCAGCAGCACATTTGATACAGATACGCAGTATTTT. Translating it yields CASSTFDTDTQYF.

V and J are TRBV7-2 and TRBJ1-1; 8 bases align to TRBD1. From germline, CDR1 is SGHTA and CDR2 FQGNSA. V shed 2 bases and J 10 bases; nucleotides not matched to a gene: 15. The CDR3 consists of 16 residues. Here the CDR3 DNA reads TGTGCCAGCAGCTTAAAGGGTAGACAGGGGATCCCATCAGCTTTCTTT. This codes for CASSLKGRQGIPSAFF.

CDR3 DNA: TGTGCCAGCAGCCCGGGGACAGGGAACACTGAAGCTTTCTTT. Translated, it gives CASSPGTGNTEAFF. V usage is TRBV13 and J usage is TRBJ1-1, with 8 nucleotides matching TRBD1. The CDR3 extends over 14 amino acids. V was clipped by 5 bases and J by 1 base; unmatched bases: 3. Germline CDR1 and CDR2: PRHDT and FYEKMQ (reference sequence).

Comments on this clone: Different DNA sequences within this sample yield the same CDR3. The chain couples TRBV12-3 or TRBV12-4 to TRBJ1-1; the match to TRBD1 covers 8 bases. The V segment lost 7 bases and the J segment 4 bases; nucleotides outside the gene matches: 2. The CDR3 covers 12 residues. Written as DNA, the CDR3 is TGTGCCAGCAACAGGGGGGGCACTGAAGCTTTCTTT. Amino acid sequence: CASNRGGTEAFF.

CDR3 in amino acids: CASSLVGTALHYGYTF. Here the CDR3 DNA reads TGTGCCAGCAGCTTAGTTGGGACAGCCCTTCACTATGGCTACACCTTC. The chain employs TRBV7-8 and TRBJ1-2; 7 bases are shared with TRBD1. The CDR3 contains 16 residues. Looked up from germline, CDR1 is SGHVS and CDR2 is FQNEAQ. V trimming: 1 base; J trimming: 3 bases; junction bases outside the gene matches: 8.

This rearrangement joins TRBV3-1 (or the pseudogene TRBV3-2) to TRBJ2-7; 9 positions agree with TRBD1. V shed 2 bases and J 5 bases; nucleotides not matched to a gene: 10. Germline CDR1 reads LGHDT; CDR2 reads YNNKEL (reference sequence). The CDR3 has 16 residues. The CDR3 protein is CASSQRRDRVINEQYF. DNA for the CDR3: TGTGCCAGCAGCCAAAGACGGGACAGGGTGATAAACGAGCAGTACTTC.

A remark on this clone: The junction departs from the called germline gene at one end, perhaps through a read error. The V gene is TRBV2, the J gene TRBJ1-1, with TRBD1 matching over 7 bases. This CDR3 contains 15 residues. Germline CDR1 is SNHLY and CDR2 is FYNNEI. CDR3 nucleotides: TGTGCCAATAACAGGGGAACGGTTTTGAAGACTGAAGCTTTCTTT. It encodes CANNRGTVLKTEAFF.

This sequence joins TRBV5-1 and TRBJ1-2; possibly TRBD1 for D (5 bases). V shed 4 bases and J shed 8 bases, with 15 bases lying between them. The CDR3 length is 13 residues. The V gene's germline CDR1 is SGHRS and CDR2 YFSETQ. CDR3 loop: CASSLTGTEGYTF. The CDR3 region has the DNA TGCGCCAGCAGCCTCACCGGGACTGAAGGCTACACCTTC.

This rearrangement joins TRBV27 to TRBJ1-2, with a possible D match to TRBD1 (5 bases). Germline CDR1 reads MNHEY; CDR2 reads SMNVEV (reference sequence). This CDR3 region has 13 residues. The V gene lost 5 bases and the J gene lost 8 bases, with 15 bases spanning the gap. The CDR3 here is CASSRTGTGGYTF. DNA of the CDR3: TGTGCCAGCAGTCGCACCGGGACTGGAGGCTACACCTTC.

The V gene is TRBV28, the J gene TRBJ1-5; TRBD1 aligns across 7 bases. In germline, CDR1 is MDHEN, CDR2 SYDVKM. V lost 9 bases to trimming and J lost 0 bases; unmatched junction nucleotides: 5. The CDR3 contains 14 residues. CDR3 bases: TGTGCCAGTCTGGGGGACAGTAGCAATCAGCCCCAGCATTTT. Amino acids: CASLGDSSNQPQHF.